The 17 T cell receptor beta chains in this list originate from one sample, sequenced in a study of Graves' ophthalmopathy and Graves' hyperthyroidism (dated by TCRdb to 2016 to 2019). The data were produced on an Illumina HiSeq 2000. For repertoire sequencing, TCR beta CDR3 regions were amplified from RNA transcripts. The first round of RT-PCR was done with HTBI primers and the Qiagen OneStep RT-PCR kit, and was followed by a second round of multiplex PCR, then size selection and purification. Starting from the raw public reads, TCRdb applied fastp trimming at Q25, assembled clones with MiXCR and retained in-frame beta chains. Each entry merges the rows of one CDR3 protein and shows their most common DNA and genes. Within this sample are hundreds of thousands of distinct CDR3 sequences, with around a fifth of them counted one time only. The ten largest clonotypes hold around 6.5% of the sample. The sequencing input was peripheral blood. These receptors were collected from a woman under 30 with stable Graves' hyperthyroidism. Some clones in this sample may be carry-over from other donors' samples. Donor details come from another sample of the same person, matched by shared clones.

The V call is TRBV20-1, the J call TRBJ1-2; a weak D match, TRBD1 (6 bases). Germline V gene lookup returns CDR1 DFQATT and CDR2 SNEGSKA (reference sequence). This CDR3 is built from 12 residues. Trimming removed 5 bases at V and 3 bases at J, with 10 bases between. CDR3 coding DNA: TGCAGTGCTCTACAGGGAGACTATGGCTACACCTTC. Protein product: CSALQGDYGYTF.

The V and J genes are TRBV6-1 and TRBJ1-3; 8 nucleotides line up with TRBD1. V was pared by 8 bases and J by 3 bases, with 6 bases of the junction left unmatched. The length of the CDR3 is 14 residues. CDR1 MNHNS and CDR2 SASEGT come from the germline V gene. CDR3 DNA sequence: TGTGCCAGCGTGGACAGGGCCGATGGAAACACCATATATTTT. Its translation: CASVDRADGNTIYF.

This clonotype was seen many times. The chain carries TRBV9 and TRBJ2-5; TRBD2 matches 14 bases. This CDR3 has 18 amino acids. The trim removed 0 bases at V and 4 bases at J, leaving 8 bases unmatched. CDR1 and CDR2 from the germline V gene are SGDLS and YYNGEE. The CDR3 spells CASSVGPGLAGGGETQYF. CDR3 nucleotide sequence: TGTGCCAGCAGCGTAGGACCCGGACTAGCGGGAGGAGGAGAGACCCAGTACTTC.

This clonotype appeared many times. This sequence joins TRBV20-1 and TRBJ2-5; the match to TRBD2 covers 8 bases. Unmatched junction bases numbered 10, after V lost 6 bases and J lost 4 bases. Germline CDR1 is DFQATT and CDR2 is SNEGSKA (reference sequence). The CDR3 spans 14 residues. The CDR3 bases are TGCAGTGCCAACCCGACCGCGGGAGGAGAGACCCAGTACTTC. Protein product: CSANPTAGGETQYF.

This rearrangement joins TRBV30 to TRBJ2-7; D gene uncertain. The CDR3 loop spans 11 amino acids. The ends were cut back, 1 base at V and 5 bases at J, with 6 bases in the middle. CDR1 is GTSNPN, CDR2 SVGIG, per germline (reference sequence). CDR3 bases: TGTGCCTGGAGTGAAAGCCACGAGCAGTACTTC. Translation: CAWSESHEQYF.

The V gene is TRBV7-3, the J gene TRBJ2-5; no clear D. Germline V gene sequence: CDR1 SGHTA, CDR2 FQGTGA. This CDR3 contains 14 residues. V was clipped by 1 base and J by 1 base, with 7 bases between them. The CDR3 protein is CASSLNPFQETQYF. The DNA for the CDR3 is TGTGCCAGCAGCTTAAACCCATTCCAAGAGACCCAGTACTTC.

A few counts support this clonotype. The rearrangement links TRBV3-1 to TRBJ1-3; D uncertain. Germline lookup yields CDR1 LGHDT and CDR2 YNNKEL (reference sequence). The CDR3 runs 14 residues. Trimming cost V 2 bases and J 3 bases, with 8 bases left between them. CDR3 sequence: CASSQRGGGNTIYF. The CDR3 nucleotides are TGTGCCAGCAGCCAACGGGGTGGTGGAAACACCATATATTTT.

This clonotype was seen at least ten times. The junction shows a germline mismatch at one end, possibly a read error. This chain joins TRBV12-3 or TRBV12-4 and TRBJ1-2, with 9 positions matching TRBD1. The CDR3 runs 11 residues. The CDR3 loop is CASSPYRDRVF. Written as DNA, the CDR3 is TGTGCCAGCAGTCCCTACCGGGACAGGGTCTTC.

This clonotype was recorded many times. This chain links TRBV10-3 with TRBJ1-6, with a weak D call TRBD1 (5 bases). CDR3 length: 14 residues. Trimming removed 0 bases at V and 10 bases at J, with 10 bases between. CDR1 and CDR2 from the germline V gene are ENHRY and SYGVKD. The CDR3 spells CAISESTGRSPLHF. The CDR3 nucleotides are TGTGCCATCAGTGAGTCGACGGGGCGCTCACCCCTCCACTTT.

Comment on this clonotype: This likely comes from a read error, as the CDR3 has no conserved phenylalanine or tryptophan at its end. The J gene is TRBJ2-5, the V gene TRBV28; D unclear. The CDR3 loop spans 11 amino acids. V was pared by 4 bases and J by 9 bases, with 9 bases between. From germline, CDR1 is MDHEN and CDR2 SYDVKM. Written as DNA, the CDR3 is TGTGCCAGCAGTTATCTGGAGTCCCAGTACTAC. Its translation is CASSYLESQYY.

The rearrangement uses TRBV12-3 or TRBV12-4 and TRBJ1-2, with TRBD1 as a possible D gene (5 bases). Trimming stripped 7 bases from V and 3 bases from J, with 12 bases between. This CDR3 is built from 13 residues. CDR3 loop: CASKIDSHYGYTF. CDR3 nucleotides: TGTGCCAGCAAAATCGACAGTCACTATGGCTACACCTTC.

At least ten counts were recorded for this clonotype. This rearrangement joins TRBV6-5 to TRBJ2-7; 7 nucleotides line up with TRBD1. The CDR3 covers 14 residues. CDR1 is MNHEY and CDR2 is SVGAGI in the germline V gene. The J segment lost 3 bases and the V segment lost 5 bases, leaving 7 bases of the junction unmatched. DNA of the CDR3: TGTGCCAGCAGTACCTCGACAGGGTTCTACGAGCAGTACTTC. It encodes CASSTSTGFYEQYF.

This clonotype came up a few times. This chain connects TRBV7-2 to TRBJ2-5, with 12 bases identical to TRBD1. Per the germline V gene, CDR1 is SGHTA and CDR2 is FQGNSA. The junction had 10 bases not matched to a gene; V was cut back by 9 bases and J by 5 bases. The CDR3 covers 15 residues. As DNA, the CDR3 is TGTGCCAGTCTCCGGGACAGGGGGCCCGAGGAGACCCAGTACTTC. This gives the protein CASLRDRGPEETQYF.

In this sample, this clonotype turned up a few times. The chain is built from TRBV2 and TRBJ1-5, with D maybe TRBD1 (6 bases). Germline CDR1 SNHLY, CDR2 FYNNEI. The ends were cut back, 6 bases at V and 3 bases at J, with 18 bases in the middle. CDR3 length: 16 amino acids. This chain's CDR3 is CASRWTEVGDNQPQHF. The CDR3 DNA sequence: TGTGCCAGCAGGTGGACAGAGGTGGGAGACAATCAGCCCCAGCATTTT.

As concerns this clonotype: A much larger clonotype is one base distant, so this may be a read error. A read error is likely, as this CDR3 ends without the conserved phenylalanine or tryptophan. This chain's CDR3 is CASTKGHGYTL. The DNA of the CDR3 is TGTGCCAGCACCAAAGGGCATGGCTACACCCTC. This rearrangement joins TRBV6-1 to TRBJ1-2; D not resolved. This CDR3 spans 11 amino acids. Germline loops: CDR1 MNHNS, CDR2 SASEGT. Trimming cost V 7 bases and J 6 bases, with 9 bases left between them.

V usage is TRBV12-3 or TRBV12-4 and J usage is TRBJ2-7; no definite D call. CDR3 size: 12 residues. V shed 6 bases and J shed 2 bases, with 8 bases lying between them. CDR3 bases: TGTGCCAGCAGCCACCAAGCCTACGAGCAGTACTTC. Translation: CASSHQAYEQYF.

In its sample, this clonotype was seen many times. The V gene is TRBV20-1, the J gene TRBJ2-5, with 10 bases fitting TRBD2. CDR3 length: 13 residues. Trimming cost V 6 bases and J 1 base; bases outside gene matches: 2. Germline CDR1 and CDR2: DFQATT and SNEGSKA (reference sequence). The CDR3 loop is CSASSGSQETQYF. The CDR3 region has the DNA TGCAGTGCCTCTAGCGGGAGCCAAGAGACCCAGTACTTC.